The next 31 T cell receptor beta chains were all read from a single sample in a study of cytomegalovirus exposure and HLA in healthy donors. PCR used 60 Vbeta primers and 13 Jbeta primers. TCRdb's copy holds only in-frame clones and misses some; the assay was immunoSEQ multiplex PCR. The sample consists of 90,000 to 150,000 clones, over 70% of them appearing once. Source material: PBMCs. These receptors were collected from a woman aged 40 to 49 in good health and CMV-seropositive.

The chain combines TRBV7-6 with TRBJ2-3; the match to TRBD1 covers 9 bases. This CDR3 has 17 amino acids. Trimming took 5 bases from V and 3 from J; bases not matched to a gene: 12. The germline V gene has CDR1 SGHVS and CDR2 FNYEAQ. As DNA, the CDR3 is TGTGCCAGCAGCCCTCGGGACAGGGAGGAGAGTACAGATACGCAGTATTTT. Its protein is CASSPRDREESTDTQYF.

About this clone itself: The sample has other DNA sequences that encode this CDR3 too. The rearrangement joins TRBV18 to TRBJ2-2; D gene uncertain. V dropped 2 bases and J dropped 1 base, with 5 bases sitting between them. The germline V gene encodes CDR1 KGHSH and CDR2 LQKENI. The CDR3 extends over 14 amino acids. CDR3 in amino acids: CASSPSVNTGELFF. CDR3 DNA: TGTGCCAGCTCACCAAGCGTGAACACCGGGGAGCTGTTTTTT.

This clone has ten or more counts. The rearrangement links TRBV7-9 to TRBJ2-3; D call uncertain. The germline V gene has CDR1 SEHNR and CDR2 FQNEAQ (reference sequence). This CDR3 has 14 amino acids. The ends were cut back, 1 base at V and 0 bases at J, with 5 bases in the middle. The CDR3 DNA sequence: TGTGCCAGCAGCTTAGGAGCAAGCACAGATACGCAGTATTTT. It specifies CASSLGASTDTQYF.

The count of this clone is one. The J gene is TRBJ2-1, the V gene TRBV28; 8 bases map to TRBD2. Germline assignment: CDR1 MDHEN and CDR2 SYDVKM. V dropped 5 bases and J dropped 4; count of bases not matched to a gene: 10. The CDR3 totals 16 residues. The CDR3 DNA reads as TGTGCCAGCAGTCCCGCAGCGGGAGCCCGGTACAATGAGCAGTTCTTC. Protein: CASSPAAGARYNEQFF.

The chain employs TRBV6-6 and TRBJ2-7; the D is unclear. V was pared by 8 bases and J by 0 bases, with 17 bases between. The CDR3 totals 15 residues. Per the germline V gene, CDR1 is MNHNY and CDR2 is SVGAGI (reference sequence). The CDR3 coding sequence is TGTGCCAGCGCTAGATCTGACGCAAACTCCTACGAGCAGTACTTC. As protein: CASARSDANSYEQYF.

The gene calls are TRBV19 and TRBJ2-3; 8 bases line up with TRBD1. Germline CDR1 reads LNHDA; CDR2 reads SQIVND (reference sequence). The V gene end was trimmed by 5 bases and the J gene end by 3 bases; junction bases not matched to a gene: 10. This CDR3 comprises 16 residues. The CDR3, as DNA: TGTGCCAGTAGTTTCCTCCAGGGGGCCCAAACAGATACGCAGTATTTT. Translating gives CASSFLQGAQTDTQYF.

This chain uses TRBV7-2 with TRBJ2-1, with 7 bases that match TRBD2. The germline V gene has CDR1 SGHTA and CDR2 FQGNSA. The CDR3 loop spans 15 amino acids. Germline trimming cut 3 bases from V and 1 base from J; bases unmatched to any gene: 3. The CDR3 DNA is TGTGCCAGCAGCTTCGGCGGGGGATCCTACAATGAGCAGTTCTTC. Translated: CASSFGGGSYNEQFF.

This chain links TRBV5-1 with TRBJ2-3; D gene unclear. Between the trimmed V and J ends, which lost 8 bases and 1 base, there was a span of 8 bases. CDR1 is SGHRS and CDR2 is YFSETQ in the germline V gene. CDR3 length: 12 amino acids. In DNA, the CDR3 is TGCGCCAGTTCGCCGGGCACAGATACGCAGTATTTT. Its translation: CASSPGTDTQYF. The whole variable domain, remainder taken from reference TRBV5-1 and TRBJ2-3, is KAGVTQTPRYLIKTRGQQVTLSCSPISGHRSVSWYQQTPGQGLQFLFEYFSETQRNKGNFPGRFSGRQFSNSRSEMNVSTLELGDSALYLCASSPGTDTQYFGPGTRLTVL.

This clone ranks as large. The CDR3 protein is CASSHPGGYGYTF. CDR3 nucleotides: TGCGCCAGCAGCCACCCAGGGGGCTATGGCTACACCTTC. The gene calls are TRBV4-3 and TRBJ1-2; TRBD1 matches 7 bases. The CDR3 runs to 13 residues. Germline CDR1 LGHNA, CDR2 YSLEER. With V trimmed by 3 bases and J by 4 bases, 2 bases remained unmatched.

This sequence joins TRBV6-4 and TRBJ2-3; 12 bases are a match to TRBD2. V dropped 5 bases and J dropped 6; count of bases not matched to a gene: 3. Germline lookup yields CDR1 MRHNA and CDR2 SNTAGT. The CDR3 runs 14 residues. In DNA, the CDR3 is TGTGCCAGCAGTCTAGCGGGGGGGCCGGATACGCAGTATTTT. Its translation: CASSLAGGPDTQYF.

The gene calls are TRBV19 and TRBJ2-6, with 7 bases that match TRBD1. The ends lost 5 bases at V and 0 bases at J; junction bases unmatched: 7. The CDR3 runs to 17 residues. Germline V gene data show CDR1 as LNHDA and CDR2 as SQIVND (reference sequence). The CDR3 loop reads CASSPDRYPSGANVLTF. CDR3 nucleotide sequence: TGTGCCAGTAGTCCGGACAGGTATCCCTCTGGGGCCAACGTCCTGACTTTC.

The chain carries TRBV19 and TRBJ2-7; a possible D gene is TRBD1 (6 bases). The CDR3 is 15 residues long. The V end lost 3 bases, the J end lost 2 bases, and 14 bases lay between the germline ends. From germline, CDR1 is LNHDA and CDR2 SQIVND (reference sequence). The DNA of the CDR3 is TGTGCCAGTAGTATTCGCGGACAGAGACCCTACGAGCAGTACTTC. Protein sequence: CASSIRGQRPYEQYF.

This chain connects TRBV15 to TRBJ1-4, with 9 bases identical to TRBD1. J gave up 12 bases and V 0 bases, and 5 bases lay outside the gene matches. The CDR3 totals 14 residues. Germline values: CDR1 LNHNV, CDR2 YYDKDF (reference sequence). CDR3 nucleotides: TGTGCCACCAGCAGAGATCGGCGACAGGGGGAACTGTTTTTT. It specifies CATSRDRRQGELFF.

This chain joins TRBV30 and TRBJ1-1, with D perhaps matching TRBD1 (5 bases). This CDR3 has 14 residues. Trimming left V 2 bases short and J 5 bases short, with 15 bases between. Germline CDR1 GTSNPN, CDR2 SVGIG (reference sequence). CDR3: CAWSSGDLGTEAFF. The CDR3, as DNA: TGTGCCTGGAGTAGTGGGGACTTGGGTACTGAAGCTTTCTTT.

This chain joins TRBV28 and TRBJ2-2; 8 nucleotides align to TRBD1. V was clipped by 3 bases and J by 6 bases; unmatched bases: 0. Germline-derived CDR1 and CDR2 are MDHEN and SYDVKM. CDR3 size: 13 residues. The DNA for the CDR3 is TGTGCCAGCAGTTTCAGGGGGCCCGGGGAGCTGTTTTTT. Its protein is CASSFRGPGELFF.

The chain has TRBV7-9 and TRBJ2-2; no reliable D call. Trimming shortened V by 7 bases and J by 6 bases, and 6 bases separated the two germline ends. The CDR3 is 11 residues long. The germline CDR1 and CDR2 sequences are SEHNR and FQNEAQ (reference sequence). The CDR3 loop is CASIVAGELFF. CDR3 DNA sequence: TGTGCCAGCATAGTGGCCGGGGAGCTGTTTTTT.

For this clone: Sequence at one end of the junction differs from germline and may be a read error. J is TRBJ1-1 and V is TRBV7-7; D may be TRBD1 (5 bases). The CDR3 loop spans 12 amino acids. Germline V gene lookup returns CDR1 SSHAT and CDR2 FNYEAQ (reference sequence). The CDR3 sequence: CASSLQGLGAFF. The CDR3 bases are TGTGCTAGCAGCCTTCAGGGCCTGGGCGCTTTCTTT.

DNA for the CDR3: TGTGCCAGCAGCCTAGGACTAGGGTCGGACTATGGCTACACCTTC. Its translation is CASSLGLGSDYGYTF. V is TRBV7-9 and J is TRBJ1-2, with D uncertain. The CDR3 length is 15 residues. Trimming left V 5 bases short and J 3 bases short, with 16 bases between. The V gene's germline CDR1 is SEHNR and CDR2 FQNEAQ (reference sequence).

V usage is TRBV9 and J usage is TRBJ2-7; 9 positions match TRBD1. V trimming: 0 bases; J trimming: 4 bases; junction bases outside the gene matches: 5. The CDR3 contains 15 residues. Germline CDR1 is SGDLS and CDR2 is YYNGEE. CDR3 residues: CASSVATGGAYEQYF. In DNA, the CDR3 is TGTGCCAGCAGCGTAGCTACAGGGGGCGCGTACGAGCAGTACTTC.

This clone came up a few times. The chain recombines TRBV6-6 with TRBJ1-2; D is perhaps TRBD1 (5 bases). The V gene's germline CDR1 is MNHNY and CDR2 SVGAGI (reference sequence). The CDR3 is 14 amino acids. Trimming removed 7 bases from V and 8 bases from J, with 20 bases in between. The CDR3: CASMQGAEISGYTF. The CDR3 DNA follows: TGTGCCAGCATGCAGGGTGCAGAGATCAGCGGCTACACCTTC.

This clone was seen a handful of times. CDR3 amino acids: CALGRGTEAFF. The DNA of the CDR3 is TGTGCCCTGGGTCGGGGCACTGAAGCTTTCTTT. V and J are TRBV30 and TRBJ1-1; D is unresolved. V shed 8 bases and J shed 4 bases, with 11 bases lying between them. CDR1 is GTSNPN and CDR2 is SVGIG in the germline V gene (reference sequence). The CDR3 contains 11 residues.

The chain recombines TRBV9 with TRBJ2-7; a possible D gene is TRBD1 (7 bases). Per germline, CDR1 SGDLS and CDR2 YYNGEE. This CDR3 contains 14 residues. V lost 3 bases and J lost 4, with 14 bases in between. In DNA form, the CDR3 reads TGTGCCAGCAGCGATGCAGGGGGAGGATACGAGCAGTACTTC. The encoded protein is CASSDAGGGYEQYF.

V gene TRBV6-1 combines with J gene TRBJ2-7, with a tentative D call TRBD2 (6 bases). Trimming shortened V by 3 bases and J by 6 bases, and 18 bases separated the two germline ends. The CDR3 runs 15 residues. CDR1 MNHNS and CDR2 SASEGT come from the germline V gene. The CDR3 sequence: CASSDSNLGLSEQYF. DNA for the CDR3: TGTGCCAGCAGTGATTCTAATCTAGGACTAAGCGAGCAGTACTTC.

This chain connects TRBV14 to TRBJ2-7, with TRBD1 matching over 8 bases. There are 13 residues in the CDR3. Per the germline V gene, CDR1 is SGHDN and CDR2 is FVKESK. V lost 4 bases to trimming and J lost 5 bases; unmatched junction nucleotides: 4. The CDR3 here is CASSPRTGNEQYF. CDR3 sequence (DNA): TGTGCCAGCAGCCCCAGGACAGGGAACGAGCAGTACTTC.

The J gene is TRBJ2-7, the V gene TRBV27; 12 bases agree with TRBD2. The CDR3 contains 14 residues. V was clipped by 6 bases and J by 5 bases; unmatched bases: 5. CDR1 is MNHEY and CDR2 is SMNVEV in the germline V gene (reference sequence). The CDR3 DNA reads as TGTGCCAGCAGCCTCAGACTAGCGGGGGACGAGCAGTACTTC. The encoded protein is CASSLRLAGDEQYF.

The rearrangement uses TRBV9 and TRBJ2-2; no clear D. V shed 0 bases and J shed 1 base, with 10 bases lying between them. CDR1 and CDR2 (germline): SGDLS, YYNGEE. This CDR3 has 16 amino acids. CDR3 coding DNA: TGTGCCAGCAGCGTAGACCTCGCGGAGAACACCGGGGAGCTGTTTTTT. It translates to CASSVDLAENTGELFF.

This clone was seen a few times. The chain carries TRBV25-1 and TRBJ2-1; the match to TRBD2 covers 8 bases. Germline CDR1 MGHDK, CDR2 SYGVNS. The CDR3 length is 15 residues. J was trimmed by 7 bases and V by 7 bases; bases with no gene match: 12. This CDR3 reads CASTPSGGTRNEQFF. The CDR3 DNA reads TGTGCCAGCACCCCGTCGGGAGGGACTAGGAATGAGCAGTTCTTC.

The CDR3 bases are TGTGCCAGCAGCCCGGACAGGGGAAACTATGGCTACACCTTC. This encodes CASSPDRGNYGYTF. The chain joins TRBV2 to TRBJ1-2, with TRBD1 matching over 9 bases. The CDR3 covers 14 residues. The V gene's germline CDR1 is SNHLY and CDR2 FYNNEI. After removal of 6 bases from V and 2 bases from J, the junction contained 4 bases not matched to a gene.

The chain couples TRBV5-1 to TRBJ2-1; D is possibly TRBD2 (6 bases). CDR3 length: 15 residues. V shed 2 bases and J shed 6 bases, with 15 bases lying between them. Germline V lookup: CDR1 SGHRS, CDR2 YFSETQ. CDR3 sequence (DNA): TGCGCCAGCAGCTTAGCCCTTGGCGGGACCAATGAGCAGTTCTTC. It yields the protein CASSLALGGTNEQFF.

There are a few counts of this clone. CDR3 protein: CASSPPRTGADTQYF. In DNA, the CDR3 is TGTGCCAGCTCACCACCGAGGACAGGGGCAGATACGCAGTATTTT. The rearrangement joins TRBV18 to TRBJ2-3, with 9 bases lining up with TRBD1. V shed 0 bases and J 4 bases; nucleotides not matched to a gene: 2. CDR1 and CDR2 (germline): KGHSH, LQKENI. The CDR3 sequence is 15 residues long.

This clone has only a few counts. The J gene is TRBJ2-3, the V gene TRBV5-4; perhaps TRBD2 as D (6 bases). The ends were cut back, 2 bases at V and 2 bases at J, with 12 bases in the middle. CDR3 size: 15 residues. Germline values: CDR1 SGHNT, CDR2 YYREEE (reference sequence). CDR3 DNA: TGTGCCAGCAGCTTTTTGGGGGGATTCACAGATACGCAGTATTTT. Amino acid sequence: CASSFLGGFTDTQYF.